This T cell receptor (beta chain) was obtained from a study of T cells after yellow fever vaccination. Study as a whole: For low cell numbers, libraries were made with SMART-Seq v4 Ultra Low Input. Study results and limitations: Clonotypes found in both CD4 and CD8 compartments made up a small share.

V gave up 0 bases and J gave up 4 bases, with 10 bases separating them. CDR1 is SGHRS, CDR2 YFSETQ, per germline. The CDR3 has 15 residues. Ten or more counts support this clonotype. Its cognate antigen is unknown. TCRdb re-derived calls from the 5' RACE reads in MiXCR, one entry per CDR3 protein. In the table there are some 250,000 distinct CDR3 sequences, approximately 3.5% of which are singletons. V is TRBV5-1 and J is TRBJ2-2; possibly TRBD2 for D (5 bases). The sequence derives from a man aged 18-30 years who received the YFV17D yellow fever vaccine. Sequencing used PBMCs, obtained 15 days after the yellow fever booster vaccination. This CDR3 is CASSLAIGVTGELFF. The CDR3 DNA is TGCGCCAGCAGCTTGGCCATCGGGGTCACCGGGGAGCTGTTTTTT.